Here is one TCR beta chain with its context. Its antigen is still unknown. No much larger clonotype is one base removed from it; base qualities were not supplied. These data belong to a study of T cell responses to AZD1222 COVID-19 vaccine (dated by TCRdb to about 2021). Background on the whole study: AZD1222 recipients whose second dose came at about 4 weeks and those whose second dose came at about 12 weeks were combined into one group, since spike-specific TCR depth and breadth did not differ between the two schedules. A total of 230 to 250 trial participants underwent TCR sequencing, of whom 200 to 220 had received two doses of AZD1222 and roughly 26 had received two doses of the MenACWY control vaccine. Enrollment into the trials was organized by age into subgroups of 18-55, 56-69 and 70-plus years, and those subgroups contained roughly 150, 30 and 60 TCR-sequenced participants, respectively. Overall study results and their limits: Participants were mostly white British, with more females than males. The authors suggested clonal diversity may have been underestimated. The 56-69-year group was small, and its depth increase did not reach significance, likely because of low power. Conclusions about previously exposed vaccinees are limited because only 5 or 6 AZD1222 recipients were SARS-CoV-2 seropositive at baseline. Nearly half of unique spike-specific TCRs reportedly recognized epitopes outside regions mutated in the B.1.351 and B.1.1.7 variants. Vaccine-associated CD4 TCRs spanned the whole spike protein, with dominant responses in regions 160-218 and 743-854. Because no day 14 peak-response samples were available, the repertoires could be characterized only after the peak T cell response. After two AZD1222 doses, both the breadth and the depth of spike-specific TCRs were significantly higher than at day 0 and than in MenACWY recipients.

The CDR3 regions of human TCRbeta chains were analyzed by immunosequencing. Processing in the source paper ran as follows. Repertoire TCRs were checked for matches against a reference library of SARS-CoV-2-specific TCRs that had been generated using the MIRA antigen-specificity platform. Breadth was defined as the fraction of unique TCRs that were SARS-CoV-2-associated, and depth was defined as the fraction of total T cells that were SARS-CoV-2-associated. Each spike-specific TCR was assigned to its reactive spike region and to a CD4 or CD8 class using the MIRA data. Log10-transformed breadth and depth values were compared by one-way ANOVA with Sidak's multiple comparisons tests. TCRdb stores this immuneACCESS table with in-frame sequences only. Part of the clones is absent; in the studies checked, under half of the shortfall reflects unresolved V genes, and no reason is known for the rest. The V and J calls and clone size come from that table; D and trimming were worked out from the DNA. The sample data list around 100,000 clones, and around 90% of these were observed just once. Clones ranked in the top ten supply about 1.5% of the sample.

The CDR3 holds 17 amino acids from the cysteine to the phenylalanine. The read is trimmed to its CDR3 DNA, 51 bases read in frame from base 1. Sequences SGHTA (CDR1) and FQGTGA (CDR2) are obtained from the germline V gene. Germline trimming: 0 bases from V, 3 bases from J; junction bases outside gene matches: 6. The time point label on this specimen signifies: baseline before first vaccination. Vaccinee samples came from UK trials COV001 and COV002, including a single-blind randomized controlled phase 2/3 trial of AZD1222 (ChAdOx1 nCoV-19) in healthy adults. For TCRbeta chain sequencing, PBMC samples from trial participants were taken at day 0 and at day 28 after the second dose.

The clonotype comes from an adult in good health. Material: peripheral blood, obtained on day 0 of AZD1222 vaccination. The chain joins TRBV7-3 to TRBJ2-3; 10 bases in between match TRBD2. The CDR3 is CASSLTGAGGWTDTQYF. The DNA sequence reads TGTGCCAGCAGCTTAACGGGAGCGGGAGGGTGGACAGATACGCAGTATTTT.